Listed below are T cell receptor beta chains from one sample, sequenced in a study of beta chain features in type 1 diabetes. This table comes from immunoSEQ multiplex PCR, and its TCRdb copy is limited to in-frame clones, with some not included. Here the sample spans 250,000 to 300,000 clones, 8% being singletons. Sequencing was performed on central memory CD4+ T cells from blood. These receptors were collected from a young woman in good health. Both conserved end residues are part of each CDR3. D genes are given only for firm matches. Expanded clones get a size class; other rows say once, few or many, or leave the size out.

j_gene: TRBJ2-3; abundance: many; v_gene: TRBV4-3; d_gene: -; CDR3nt: TGCGCCAGCAGCCGGCTCCCGAGGACAGATACGCAGTATTTT; CDR3aa: CASSRLPRTDTQYF
j_gene: TRBJ2-1; abundance: few; v_gene: TRBV7-2; d_gene: -; CDR3nt: TGTGCCAGCAGCCCCGACTGGAACAATGAGCAGTTCTTC; CDR3aa: CASSPDWNNEQFF
j_gene: TRBJ1-1; abundance: -; v_gene: TRBV7-6; d_gene: TRBD1; CDR3nt: TGTGCCAGCAGCTCATACAGGGGGGCGGCTGAAGCTTTCTTT; CDR3aa: CASSSYRGAAEAFF
j_gene: TRBJ2-7; abundance: few; v_gene: TRBV4-1; d_gene: TRBD2; CDR3nt: TGCGCCAGCAGCCATACCGGACTAGCCCCTCCTCGAGAGCAGTACTTC; CDR3aa: CASSHTGLAPPREQYF
j_gene: TRBJ2-5; abundance: few; v_gene: TRBV9; d_gene: -; CDR3nt: TGTGCCAGCAGCGTAGGGGCAGCATCGATCCAAGAGACCCAGTACTTC; CDR3aa: CASSVGAASIQETQYF
j_gene: TRBJ2-3; abundance: few; v_gene: TRBV11-2; d_gene: TRBD2; CDR3nt: TGTGCCAGCAGCACCAACCCAGCGGGGGGGCCGGGAGATACGCAGTATTTT; CDR3aa: CASSTNPAGGPGDTQYF
j_gene: TRBJ2-5; abundance: -; v_gene: TRBV7-2; d_gene: -; CDR3nt: TGTGCCAGCACTGGCCGGCTGGGGGCGGGCCAAGAGACCCAGTACTTC; CDR3aa: CASTGRLGAGQETQYF
j_gene: TRBJ2-1; abundance: -; v_gene: TRBV9; d_gene: TRBD1; CDR3nt: TGTGCCAGCAGCGGGGGGACAGCCAACAATGAGCAGTTCTTC; CDR3aa: CASSGGTANNEQFF
j_gene: TRBJ2-1; abundance: few; v_gene: TRBV7-2; d_gene: -; CDR3nt: TGTGCCAGCAGCCCCACGAGAGGGCCCTACAATGAGCAGTTCTTC; CDR3aa: CASSPTRGPYNEQFF
j_gene: TRBJ1-4; abundance: many; v_gene: TRBV4-1; d_gene: -; CDR3nt: TGCGCCAGCAGCCCGTTCGGGTGGACGAATGAAAAACTGTTTTTT; CDR3aa: CASSPFGWTNEKLFF
j_gene: TRBJ1-1; abundance: -; v_gene: TRBV18; d_gene: -; CDR3nt: TGTGCCAGCTCACCCACCTTATCCAGGGAGGAAGCTTTCTTT; CDR3aa: CASSPTLSREEAFF
j_gene: TRBJ2-5; abundance: few; v_gene: TRBV7-8; d_gene: -; CDR3nt: TGTGCCAGCAGCTTAGACAAACAAGAGACCCAGTACTTC; CDR3aa: CASSLDKQETQYF
j_gene: TRBJ1-1; abundance: few; v_gene: TRBV7-2; d_gene: -; CDR3nt: TGTGCCAGCAGCTTATACGGTCCAGGGACTAACACTGAAGCTTTCTTT; CDR3aa: CASSLYGPGTNTEAFF
j_gene: TRBJ1-2; abundance: -; v_gene: TRBV5-1; d_gene: -; CDR3nt: TGCGCCAGCAGCGTGACAGGTGGGGACTATGGCTACACCTTC; CDR3aa: CASSVTGGDYGYTF
j_gene: TRBJ1-5; abundance: -; v_gene: TRBV15; d_gene: -; CDR3nt: TGTGCCACCAGCAGAGTTGAGGGTCGGTATTATCGCGGCAATCAGCCCCAGCATTTT; CDR3aa: CATSRVEGRYYRGNQPQHF
j_gene: TRBJ2-7; abundance: -; v_gene: TRBV4-3; d_gene: TRBD1; CDR3nt: TGCGCCAGCAGCCAAGGGGTACCGGGACAGGGGCCCTACGAGCAGTACTTC; CDR3aa: CASSQGVPGQGPYEQYF
j_gene: TRBJ1-1; abundance: few; v_gene: TRBV5-1; d_gene: -; CDR3nt: TGCGCCAGCAGCTTCCTAACCGGGGGCGCGGGCACTGAAGCTTTCTTT; CDR3aa: CASSFLTGGAGTEAFF
j_gene: TRBJ1-3; abundance: many; v_gene: TRBV9; d_gene: -; CDR3nt: TGTGCCAGCAGCCCCCGCCCGGGACACGGAAACACCATATATTTT; CDR3aa: CASSPRPGHGNTIYF
j_gene: TRBJ2-1; abundance: -; v_gene: TRBV7-2; d_gene: TRBD1; CDR3nt: TGTGCCAGCAGCTTATTCTTAGGGACAGGGGCCTACAATGAGCAGTTCTTC; CDR3aa: CASSLFLGTGAYNEQFF
j_gene: TRBJ2-3; abundance: few; v_gene: TRBV29-1; d_gene: TRBD1; CDR3nt: TGCAGCGCTCGGACAGGGGGGACAGATACGCAGTATTTT; CDR3aa: CSARTGGTDTQYF
j_gene: TRBJ1-1; abundance: -; v_gene: TRBV7-3; d_gene: TRBD1; CDR3nt: TGTGCCAGCAGTATTGGACAGGGGGCTGAAGCTTTCTTT; CDR3aa: CASSIGQGAEAFF
j_gene: TRBJ1-2; abundance: -; v_gene: TRBV19; d_gene: -; CDR3nt: TGTGCCAGTAGTCCCCGCGGGGCAGATGGGGGCTACACCTTC; CDR3aa: CASSPRGADGGYTF
j_gene: TRBJ2-2; abundance: -; v_gene: TRBV12-5; d_gene: -; CDR3nt: TGTGCTAGTGCCCCCAACCGACTCGGGGGCGGGGAGCTGTTTTTT; CDR3aa: CASAPNRLGGGELFF
j_gene: TRBJ2-3; abundance: few; v_gene: TRBV7-9; d_gene: -; CDR3nt: TGTGCCAGCAGCTTAGCAGGAGGGACTTCTAGCACAGATACGCAGTATTTT; CDR3aa: CASSLAGGTSSTDTQYF
j_gene: TRBJ2-1; abundance: -; v_gene: TRBV29-1; d_gene: -; CDR3nt: TGCAGCGTTGAAGTTGAAGGCCTCCAGTTCTTC; CDR3aa: CSVEVEGLQFF
j_gene: TRBJ1-1; abundance: few; v_gene: TRBV7-3; d_gene: TRBD1; CDR3nt: TGTGCCAGCAGCTTAAGACAGGGCGTCCAAGCTTTCTTT; CDR3aa: CASSLRQGVQAFF
j_gene: TRBJ2-7; abundance: -; v_gene: TRBV18; d_gene: TRBD2; CDR3nt: TGTGCCAGCTCGAGGACAGTAGCGGGAGGGCCTGCCTACGAGCAGTACTTC; CDR3aa: CASSRTVAGGPAYEQYF
j_gene: TRBJ2-3; abundance: few; v_gene: TRBV7-3; d_gene: -; CDR3nt: TGTGCCAGCAGCCTATCGATCACAGATACGCAGTATTTT; CDR3aa: CASSLSITDTQYF
j_gene: TRBJ2-1; abundance: many; v_gene: TRBV4-3; d_gene: -; CDR3nt: TGCGCCAGCAGCTACTCCGGGACCGGAGCCACCTACAATGAGCAGTTCTTC; CDR3aa: CASSYSGTGATYNEQFF
j_gene: TRBJ2-5; abundance: few; v_gene: TRBV7-2; d_gene: -; CDR3nt: TGTGCCAGCAGCTTAGCCCAAGAGACCCAGTACTTC; CDR3aa: CASSLAQETQYF
j_gene: TRBJ1-6; abundance: few; v_gene: TRBV19; d_gene: TRBD1; CDR3nt: TGTGCCAGTAGTCCCCGGACAGGGGCCGTATCGTCCCTCCACTTT; CDR3aa: CASSPRTGAVSSLHF
j_gene: TRBJ2-5; abundance: few; v_gene: TRBV19; d_gene: TRBD2; CDR3nt: TGTGCCAGTACCAGACTAGCGGGAGGGGATAGAGAGACCCAGTACTTC; CDR3aa: CASTRLAGGDRETQYF
j_gene: TRBJ2-6; abundance: few; v_gene: TRBV4-1; d_gene: -; CDR3nt: TGCGCCAGCAGCCCCTCGACCGGCCGCCGAGACGGGGCCAACGTCCTGACTTTC; CDR3aa: CASSPSTGRRDGANVLTF
j_gene: TRBJ2-5; abundance: -; v_gene: TRBV18; d_gene: TRBD2; CDR3nt: TGTGCCAGCTCACCAAATTTTGCGGGGGTGGATCGAGAGACCCAGTACTTC; CDR3aa: CASSPNFAGVDRETQYF
j_gene: TRBJ2-4; abundance: few; v_gene: TRBV18; d_gene: TRBD2; CDR3nt: TGTGCCAGCTCACCTCAAGGACTAGTTCCGAACATTCAGTACTTC; CDR3aa: CASSPQGLVPNIQYF
j_gene: TRBJ2-1; abundance: -; v_gene: TRBV4-2; d_gene: TRBD2; CDR3nt: TGTGCCAGCAGCTTTACTAGCGGGAACTACAATGAGCAGTTCTTC; CDR3aa: CASSFTSGNYNEQFF
j_gene: TRBJ2-5; abundance: many; v_gene: TRBV7-9; d_gene: TRBD2; CDR3nt: TGTGCCAGCAGCTCAAGCGGGAGGGCCGAGACCCAGTACTTC; CDR3aa: CASSSSGRAETQYF
j_gene: TRBJ2-3; abundance: few; v_gene: TRBV5-1; d_gene: TRBD2; CDR3nt: TGCGCCAGCAGCTTGGGACTCAGCGGGGGCACAGATACGCAGTATTTT; CDR3aa: CASSLGLSGGTDTQYF
j_gene: TRBJ2-4; abundance: few; v_gene: TRBV18; d_gene: -; CDR3nt: TGTGCCAGCTCAATATTTGACGGAGGGAGGTACATTCAGTACTTC; CDR3aa: CASSIFDGGRYIQYF
j_gene: TRBJ2-2; abundance: few; v_gene: TRBV9; d_gene: -; CDR3nt: TGTGCCAGCAGCGCCCCGCAGGGGGAGCTGTTTTTT; CDR3aa: CASSAPQGELFF
j_gene: TRBJ1-2; abundance: -; v_gene: TRBV4-2; d_gene: -; CDR3nt: TGTGCCAGCAGCCGAGAGGCGGGGTATAACTATGGCTACACCTTC; CDR3aa: CASSREAGYNYGYTF
j_gene: TRBJ2-3; abundance: few; v_gene: TRBV7-3; d_gene: TRBD1; CDR3nt: TGTGCCAGCAGCTTAAGGACAGGGCGCACAGATACGCAGTATTTT; CDR3aa: CASSLRTGRTDTQYF
j_gene: TRBJ1-5; abundance: many; v_gene: TRBV6-7; d_gene: -; CDR3nt: TGTGCCAGCAGTTACCCGCCCCAGCATTTT; CDR3aa: CASSYPPQHF
j_gene: TRBJ1-1; abundance: -; v_gene: TRBV18; d_gene: -; CDR3nt: TGTGCCAGCTCACCGGGCGTGGGAGTGATGAACACTGAAGCTTTCTTT; CDR3aa: CASSPGVGVMNTEAFF
j_gene: TRBJ2-5; abundance: few; v_gene: TRBV6-5; d_gene: TRBD2; CDR3nt: TGTGCCTGTGCGGGAGGGCCCCAGACCCAGTACTTC; CDR3aa: CACAGGPQTQYF
j_gene: TRBJ1-6; abundance: few; v_gene: TRBV7-9; d_gene: -; CDR3nt: TGTGCCAGCAGCTTGGGGGGAACGAGGAATTCACCCCTCCACTTT; CDR3aa: CASSLGGTRNSPLHF
j_gene: TRBJ1-2; abundance: -; v_gene: TRBV4-1; d_gene: -; CDR3nt: TGCGCCAGCAGCCAAGTCCGGTCACAATTTGGCTACACCTTC; CDR3aa: CASSQVRSQFGYTF
j_gene: TRBJ2-2; abundance: -; v_gene: TRBV27; d_gene: -; CDR3nt: TGTGCCAGCAACCGGGGGCAAAACGGGGAGCTGTTTTTT; CDR3aa: CASNRGQNGELFF